Detailed here is one TCR beta chain. Its specific antigen is unknown. No qualities accompany the bases; no much larger clone lies one base away. The library came from the immunoSEQ multiplex PCR assay. The study's own analysis went as follows. A statistical classification framework was developed to diagnose cytomegalovirus status using the catalog of TCR beta chain sequences. What TCRdb holds here is the immuneACCESS table cut down to in-frame rearrangements. Part of the clones is not present; checked against another copy, under half of the missing clones reflect an unresolved V gene, and the others are unexplained. That table furnishes V, J and clone size, whereas the DNA furnished D and trimming. The sample includes under 250,000 clones, with around nine tenths observed a single time. The ten most abundant clones make up roughly 2.5% of the sample. Separate from the approximately 700-subject first cohort, the validation cohort of 120 subjects was the group to which the donors belonged.

These data are taken from a study of cytomegalovirus exposure and HLA in healthy donors (dated by TCRdb to 2015 to 2018). Concerning the study at large: A later analysis indicated that the 120 or so validation repertoires were generated on the platform also employed for the 666 repertoires of the first cohort. The study aimed to test whether cataloging public T cell receptors could reveal signatures of past pathogen exposure. In addition to the first cohort of 666 subjects, a separate validation cohort of under 150 different subjects was used. The study combined high-throughput TCR immunosequencing, statistical association of individual TCRs with disease status, and machine learning to predict cytomegalovirus infection status. Here is what the overall study found, with its caveats: In both the original and validation cohorts, the classifier was reported to diagnose cytomegalovirus status with high specificity and sensitivity. The study gave a list of about 170 TCR beta chains associated with cytomegalovirus. In a later analysis, TCRs clustered in the first cohort were found to also tend to co-occur in the 120 or so validation repertoires, with approximately 93% of cluster scores above 0. The validation cohort had no HLA typing available for a later analysis, so co-occurrence within that cohort was assessed over all 130 or so repertoires. While some public TCRs were present in many individuals, most TCR sequences turned up only very rarely across donors. In vitro tests confirmed that a few of the cytomegalovirus-associated TCR beta chains recognize cytomegalovirus antigens. It was suggested by the authors that the approach could potentially be generalized to other disease states and immunological phenotypes.

As encoded in the germline V gene, CDR1 is SGHNT while CDR2 is YENEEA. The CDR3 contains 14 residues, cysteine and phenylalanine counted. Only the CDR3 DNA stays, 42 bases, in frame from base 1. V is reduced by 4 bases and J by 3 bases, leaving a spacing of 12 bases between them. This receptor was identified in a man aged 18 to 29 in good health and CMV-seronegative. The V and J segments used are TRBV11-3 and TRBJ2-5, and TRBD2 may be the D gene, going by 5 matching bases. The sample was PBMCs. The CDR3 reads as follows: CASSSDGLEETQYF. In nucleotides, the sequence is TGTGCCAGCAGCTCAGACGGACTCGAAGAGACCCAGTACTTC.